Listed below are T cell receptor beta chains from one sample, sequenced in a study of metastatic and nonmetastatic thyroid tumors. Through MiXCR, TCRdb re-clonotyped the PCR reads. The sample yields tens of thousands of clones, roughly 25% seen once. Sequencing was carried out using blood. The receptors derive from a female donor with papillary thyroid cancer or a benign thyroid nodule (not recorded which). Some clones in this sample may be carry-over from other donors' samples. Both conserved end residues are part of each CDR3. Each record gives: D gene, J gene, V gene, clone size, CDR3 DNA, CDR3 protein. D genes are given only for firm matches. Some rows mark clone size as missing; the rest say once, few, many or name a class of expanded clone.

>TRBD2|TRBJ2-1|TRBV20-1|once
TGCAGTGCCGAGACCTCAAGCGGGAGTGGGGCTACTGAGCAGTTATTC
CSAETSSGSGATEQLF
>.|TRBJ1-5|TRBV20-1|.
TGCAGTGCTACGGTGACGGGAGGAAATCAGCCCCAGCATTTT
CSATVTGGNQPQHF
>.|TRBJ1-1|TRBV24-1|.
TGTGCCACCAGTTACGCTGACAGGCGGCTGTTCTTT
CATSYADRRLFF
>TRBD1|TRBJ1-2|TRBV5-1|.
TGCGCCAGCAGCTTGGTTACAGGGGCCGTGGTAGGCTACACCTTC
CASSLVTGAVVGYTF
>TRBD1|TRBJ1-1|TRBV2|many
TGTGCCAGCAGTCCGCGCAGGGGGCTTGGTGAAGCTTTCTTT
CASSPRRGLGEAFF
>.|TRBJ1-5|TRBV4-1|few
TGCGCCAGCAGCCAAGCACAGTATAGCAATCAGCCCCAGCATTTT
CASSQAQYSNQPQHF
>.|TRBJ2-6|TRBV5-4|many
TGTGCCAGCAGCTTGGGGGGAGCTGGGGCCAACGTCCTGACTTTC
CASSLGGAGANVLTF
>.|TRBJ2-3|TRBV27|.
TGTGCCAGCAGTGGGTTGGGCGGGGTAAGCACAGATACGCAGTATTTT
CASSGLGGVSTDTQYF
>TRBD1|TRBJ1-6|TRBV6-2/TRBV6-3|.
TGTGCCAGCAGTTACTCCCCCGGGACAGCATCAAGCTCCTATAATTCACCCCTCCACTTT
CASSYSPGTASSSYNSPLHF
>.|TRBJ2-3|TRBV14|.
TGTGCCAGCAGCCAAGATACCGTTCGAGATACGCAGTATTTT
CASSQDTVRDTQYF
>.|TRBJ1-2|TRBV5-6|.
TGTGCCAGCAGCCCCGGGGCAGGTTTCAACTATGGCTACACCTTC
CASSPGAGFNYGYTF